The following is a TCR beta chain sequence with its context. This clone was seen just once. Its antigen has not been determined. Base qualities are missing; no much larger clone stands one base away. The sample belongs to a study of shared clonotypes between healthy human individuals (dated by TCRdb to 2019 to 2021). In the study overall: The cohort included three men and a couple of women between 18 and 49 years of age. To increase sequencing depth and limit assay-specific biases, TCR repertoire library preparation and sequencing were carried out by different laboratories using diverse techniques. Per donor, three plates each were used for CD4 naive and CD4 memory, two for CD8 naive, and one for CD8 memory. The study deeply sequenced blood TCR repertoires of five healthy adults to estimate repertoire size and the extent of clonotype sharing between individuals. Leukapheresis yielded between about 0.85 and 9 billion PBMCs per donor.

CD8 naive samples consisted of CD45RO-negative cells that were positively selected for CCR7, yielding a CD45RA+CCR7+ population without TemRA cells. The donors were healthy, HIV-negative adults who had no recently reported acute infections or vaccinations. All donors were Caucasian adults living in Nashville, Tennessee, USA. Blood was collected by leukapheresis, and PBMCs were isolated by Ficoll-Histopaque density gradient centrifugation and then cryopreserved in liquid nitrogen vapor phase. Purity and quantity of every magnetically sorted T cell population were checked by analytical flow cytometry. Genomic DNA was isolated from each sorted fraction and quantified by UV absorbance on a Nanodrop 2000c. Using the deep immunoSEQ assay, TCR CDR3 regions were amplified from genomic DNA by multiplex PCR. Extracted genomic DNA from each cell subset was spread evenly across all wells of several immunoSEQ 96-well plates, with each plate serving as a replicate. For sorted subsets, roughly 0.2 ug genomic DNA, equal to 30,000 or so T cell genomes, was loaded into each replicate PCR. The purified libraries were quantified using a Qubit 3.0 fluorometer, sized with a Bioanalyzer 2100, and then quantified again using the KAPA Library Quantification kit. Every immunoSEQ 96-well plate was sequenced on a dedicated single-read 150-cycle Illumina NextSeq 550 flow cell. Under the source paper's analysis protocol: Because only junctional sequences without quality scores were contained in the immunoSEQ output, filtering matching that applied to full-length reads could not be performed. Sequences were annotated with PyIR, a Python wrapper for IgBLAST v1.9, and V/J genes and CDR3 were assigned using IMGT germline references. Reads were removed for weak V/J assignments (E-value above 1e-6), missing CDR3, stop codons, out-of-frame junctions, or ambiguous translated residues. V3J clonotypes were defined by identical inferred V gene, J gene, and CDR3 amino acid sequence. To compute the percentage overlap between repertoires, the number of shared unique clonotypes was divided by the size of the smaller repertoire. Three approaches were used to assess repertoire richness: RTK rarefaction, the Chao1 estimator, and Recon v2.1 estimates of unobserved clonotypes. Generation probabilities for all TCRbeta clonotypes obtained by the gDNA method from a handful of donors were computed using OLGA. Not all clones reach the TCRdb copy of this immuneACCESS table, which keeps in-frame sequences only. Checked studies attribute under half of the gap to unresolved V genes and leave the rest unexplained. The D gene and trimming were derived from the DNA, and the V and J assignments and clone size from that table. For this sample there are about 820,000 clones; around 92% appear just once. More than 20% of the sample is held by the ten biggest clonotypes.

Overall study outcomes, separate from this receptor: Incomplete sequencing was indicated by rarefaction of sorted-subset datasets, despite the large sequencing depth. When several donors were compared, the shared fraction of clonotypes was about 5% for naive CD4, over 3% for naive CD8, roughly 2.5% for memory CD4, and less than 0.45% for memory CD8. Clonotypes shared by all four sorted-subset donors showed higher generation probabilities than non-shared clonotypes. Only blood was sampled, and tissue TCR repertoires likely differ from those in blood. The small number of donors limited the genetic and exposure-history diversity represented. Estimated clonotype richness was generally larger for naive than for memory subsets. Based on pairwise subsampling, the degree of clonotype sharing among donors was expected to be affected by sequencing depth.

Trimming takes 9 bases off V and 1 base off J; junction bases not matched to a gene: 3. Counted from cysteine to phenylalanine, this CDR3 has 14 amino acids. Only the CDR3 region is kept as DNA, spanning 42 bases read in frame from base 1. CDR1 MGHRA and CDR2 YSYEKL are derived from the germline V gene. Sequencing was done on a sample of naive CD8+ T cells sorted from blood. This sample's cell subset or site label indicates: CD45RA+CCR7+. This TCR was recovered from a man aged 25-45 years in good health. The chain is assembled from TRBV4-1 and TRBJ2-2, and TRBD1 matches 9 of the central bases. The sequence in DNA is TGCGCCAGTATGGACAGGGGGAACACCGGGGAGCTGTTTTTT. This codes for CASMDRGNTGELFF.